Included here is one TCR beta chain sequence, with context. What it recognizes is unknown. This specimen comes from a study of cytomegalovirus exposure and HLA in healthy donors. Study-wide results and limits: In vitro assays verified that three CMV-associated chains recognized CMV antigens specifically. As was reported, the classifier diagnosed cytomegalovirus status with high specificity and sensitivity. The listing of roughly 160 TCR beta chains classed them as cytomegalovirus-associated. Some highly shared sequence variants likely arose as a pipeline artifact.

Looked up from germline, CDR1 is MGHRA and CDR2 is YSYEKL. With 1 base removed from V and 7 bases from J, the gap between germline ends came to 10 bases. There are 13 residues in the CDR3. PCR involved 60 Vbeta and 13 Jbeta primers. Sequencing was performed with immunoSEQ multiplex PCR; in TCRdb, only in-frame clones are kept and a portion is missing. The sample yields about 160,000 clones, approximately 77% seen once. V usage is TRBV4-1 and J usage is TRBJ2-5; D may be TRBD1 (5 bases). Source material: PBMCs. This receptor was obtained from a man aged 25-45 years in good health and CMV-seropositive. This CDR3 reads CASSQASQGTQYF. The CDR3 coding sequence is TGCGCCAGCAGCCAAGCCTCCCAGGGGACCCAGTACTTC.